This T cell receptor beta chain appears in the sequencing data of a study of T-cell reconstitution after alpha-beta-depleted transplantation in children. The J segment lost 16 bases and the V segment lost 6 bases, leaving 8 bases of the junction unmatched. This CDR3 region has 11 residues. The TCRbeta library incorporated unique molecular identifiers. One entry per CDR3 protein, called by TCRdb with MiXCR from the PCR reads. The table records roughly 670,000 distinct CDR3 sequences, around 13% of them present only once. This clonotype occurred a few times. The chain is built from TRBV12-3 or TRBV12-4 and TRBJ1-5, with 8 positions matching TRBD1. The sample consisted of PBMCs, taken before TCRalphabeta/CD19-depleted stem cell transplant. The clonotype was recovered from a girl aged 2 to 9 with congenital amegakaryocytic thrombocytopenia, due to receive a stem cell transplant. CDR3 sequence reads: CASRLGQEVHF. DNA of the CDR3: TGTGCCAGCAGACTGGGACAGGAAGTACATTTT.